One and the same sample provided the 32 T cell receptor beta chains below, sequenced in a study of cytomegalovirus exposure and HLA in healthy donors. Assay used: immunoSEQ multiplex PCR; TCRdb lists only in-frame clones, some missing. The sample carries 250,000 to 300,000 clones, 90% recorded once. Material for sequencing was PBMCs. These receptors were obtained from a woman aged 18-29 years in good health and CMV-seronegative.

The chain links TRBV29-1 to TRBJ1-5; a weak D match, TRBD1 (6 bases). Germline CDR1 reads SQVTM; CDR2 reads ANQGSEA. The V end lost 6 bases, the J end lost 3 bases, and 12 bases lay between the germline ends. The CDR3 runs to 13 residues. CDR3 DNA sequence: TGCAGCGTCGTTACAGGGACCAATCAGCCCCAGCATTTT. Protein product: CSVVTGTNQPQHF. The full variable domain, completed using reference TRBV29-1 and TRBJ1-5, is SAVISQKPSRDICQRGTSLTIQCQVDSQVTMMFWYRQQPGQSLTLIATANQGSEATYESGFVIDKFPISRPNLTFSTLTVSNMSPEDSSIYLCSVVTGTNQPQHFGDGTRLSIL.

V gene TRBV27 combines with J gene TRBJ2-7, with D possibly TRBD2 on 6 matching bases. CDR1 MNHEY and CDR2 SMNVEV come from the germline V gene (reference sequence). V was clipped by 5 bases and J by 0 bases, with 14 bases between them. This CDR3 is 15 amino acids long. CDR3 DNA: TGTGCCAGCAGTCCCTTGGGGGGTGACTCCTACGAGCAGTACGTC. This sequence encodes CASSPLGGDSYEQYV.

This clone was seen just once. This sequence joins TRBV7-3 and TRBJ2-1; TRBD1 aligns across 10 bases. CDR3 size: 14 residues. V trimming: 5 bases; J trimming: 9 bases; junction bases outside the gene matches: 7. Germline V CDR1 and CDR2: SGHTA, FQGTGA. DNA of the CDR3: TGTGCCAGCAGCCGCCGACAGGGGGCGCCTGAGCAGTTCTTC. Amino acid sequence: CASSRRQGAPEQFF.

J is TRBJ1-5 and V is TRBV28; possibly TRBD1 for D (5 bases). V shed 3 bases and J shed 7 bases, with 7 bases lying between them. The CDR3 is 12 amino acids. Germline-derived CDR1 and CDR2 are MDHEN and SYDVKM. The DNA for the CDR3 is TGTGCCAGCAGTTTTCAGGGACAGCCCCAGCATTTT. It specifies CASSFQGQPQHF. The entire variable domain, with the rest obtained from reference TRBV28 and TRBJ1-5, is as follows: DVKVTQSSRYLVKRTGEKVFLECVQDMDHENMFWYRQDPGLGLRLIYFSYDVKMKEKGDIPEGYSVSREKKERFSLILESASTNQTSMYLCASSFQGQPQHFGDGTRLSIL.

The chain has TRBV7-2 and TRBJ2-7; possibly TRBD1 for D (6 bases). The germline gives CDR1 SGHTA, CDR2 FQGNSA. The CDR3 extends over 13 amino acids. V was cut by 4 bases and J by 3 bases, with 10 bases left in between. CDR3 in amino acids: CASSSWTDYEQYF. The CDR3 bases are TGTGCCAGCAGCTCCTGGACAGACTACGAGCAGTACTTC.

The chain uses TRBV28 and TRBJ2-2; TRBD2 aligns across 8 bases. Germline values: CDR1 MDHEN, CDR2 SYDVKM. The CDR3 has 14 amino acids. V shed 5 bases, J shed 5 bases, and the junction held 4 bases outside the gene matches. The chain's CDR3 is CASSRGGRTGELFF. CDR3 DNA: TGTGCCAGCAGTCGCGGGGGGCGTACCGGGGAGCTGTTTTTT.

The gene calls are TRBV19 and TRBJ2-7; the D gene is possibly TRBD2 (6 bases). Germline CDR1 is LNHDA and CDR2 is SQIVND (reference sequence). Trimming removed 3 bases at V and 6 bases at J, with 9 bases between. The length of the CDR3 is 12 residues. The CDR3 nucleotides read TGTGCCAGTAGTATTCCGCGGGGCGAGCAGTACTTC. Amino acids: CASSIPRGEQYF. The full variable domain, with the rest looked up from reference TRBV19 and TRBJ2-7, is DGGITQSPKYLFRKEGQNVTLSCEQNLNHDAMYWYRQDPGQGLRLIYYSQIVNDFQKGDIAEGYSVSREKKESFPLTVTSAQKNPTAFYLCASSIPRGEQYFGPGTRLTVT.

The chain has TRBV6-6 and TRBJ1-2, with D possibly TRBD1 on 6 matching bases. Germline loops: CDR1 MNHNY, CDR2 SVGAGI (reference sequence). V was clipped by 2 bases and J by 5 bases, with 15 bases between them. This CDR3 is 15 amino acids long. The CDR3, as DNA: TGTGCCAGCAGTTACGATTCGCAGGGGTTGTATGGCTACACCTTC. It specifies CASSYDSQGLYGYTF.

This chain links TRBV27 with TRBJ2-3; a possible D gene is TRBD1 (6 bases). Trimming removed 6 bases at V and 1 base at J, with 11 bases between. Germline CDR1 MNHEY, CDR2 SMNVEV (reference sequence). CDR3 size: 14 residues. CDR3 sequence: CASSKQGGTDTQYF. The CDR3 DNA reads TGTGCCAGCAGCAAACAGGGCGGCACAGATACGCAGTATTTT.

This chain links TRBV5-4 with TRBJ2-3; TRBD2 aligns across 8 bases. J gave up 2 bases and V 1 base, and 9 bases lay outside the gene matches. Germline loops: CDR1 SGHNT, CDR2 YYREEE (reference sequence). This CDR3 spans 17 amino acids. CDR3 DNA: TGTGCCAGCAGCTTGACCTTAGCGGGGACATTCACAGATACGCAGTATTTT. Translation gives CASSLTLAGTFTDTQYF.

This chain links TRBV4-2 with TRBJ2-2; 8 bases align to TRBD2. Germline V CDR1 and CDR2: LGHNA, YNFKEQ. The CDR3 totals 14 residues. J gave up 10 bases and V 2 bases, and 6 bases lay outside the gene matches. Here the CDR3 DNA reads TGTGCCAGCAGCCAAAGGTGGGGACTAGAGGAGCTGTTTTTT. Translated: CASSQRWGLEELFF.

The gene calls are TRBV10-1 and TRBJ2-2; 8 nucleotides match TRBD2. Germline CDR1 is WNHNN and CDR2 is SYGVQD (reference sequence). The CDR3 sequence is 15 residues long. Losses at the gene ends were 8 bases for V and 2 bases for J; bases not matched to a gene: 7. CDR3 DNA sequence: TGCGCCAGCCGGCCGGGAGGGGTCAACACCGGGGAGCTGTTTTTT. Its translation: CASRPGGVNTGELFF.

The chain uses TRBV6-5 and TRBJ2-7; 8 bases are a match to TRBD1. The CDR3 is 13 amino acids. The J segment lost 1 base and the V segment lost 5 bases, leaving 1 base of the junction unmatched. The germline CDR1 and CDR2 sequences are MNHEY and SVGAGI. Here the CDR3 DNA reads TGTGCCAGCAGTACAGGGGGGTCCTACGAGCAGTACGTC. This codes for CASSTGGSYEQYV.

This clone turned up a few times. The chain recombines TRBV7-9 with TRBJ1-4; a weak D match, TRBD1 (6 bases). Germline lookup yields CDR1 SEHNR and CDR2 FQNEAQ (reference sequence). The germline V and J ends were trimmed by 5 bases and 14 bases, with 15 bases remaining between them. The CDR3 consists of 12 residues. DNA of the CDR3: TGTGCCAGCAGCCCCAGGGGTTTCAAGCTGTTTTTT. Translating gives CASSPRGFKLFF.

This rearrangement joins TRBV5-1 to TRBJ1-1; 9 nucleotides align to TRBD1. Trimming removed 0 bases from V and 0 bases from J; junction bases left unmatched: 6. Germline V gene data show CDR1 as SGHRS and CDR2 as YFSETQ. The CDR3 is 17 residues long. This CDR3 is CASSLAGTGIMNTEAFF. As DNA, the CDR3 is TGCGCCAGCAGCTTGGCCGGGACAGGGATTATGAACACTGAAGCTTTCTTT.

The chain joins TRBV15 to TRBJ2-2; TRBD1 agrees at 8 bases. The CDR3 extends over 13 amino acids. Germline V gives CDR1 LNHNV, CDR2 YYDKDF (reference sequence). Trimming at V came to 8 bases and at J to 1 base, leaving 0 bases not matched to a gene. The CDR3 nucleotides read TGTGCCACCGGGACAGGGAACACCGGGGAGCTGTTTTTT. Translating it yields CATGTGNTGELFF.

The chain couples TRBV27 to TRBJ2-5, with D possibly being TRBD2 (5 bases). Trimming took off 6 bases at V and 3 bases at J, with 5 bases between the two ends. Germline loops: CDR1 MNHEY, CDR2 SMNVEV (reference sequence). The CDR3 is made up of 11 amino acids. CDR3 in DNA: TGTGCCAGCAGAGCGGAAGAGACCCAGTACTTC. Its protein is CASRAEETQYF.

This clone was observed a single time. The chain employs TRBV15 and TRBJ1-6; D ambiguous. Trimming pared 0 bases from V and 7 bases from J, leaving 7 bases between. The CDR3 is 14 residues long. Germline CDR1 reads LNHNV; CDR2 reads YYDKDF (reference sequence). The CDR3 region is CATSRETTNSPLHF. CDR3 sequence (DNA): TGTGCCACCAGCAGAGAGACAACCAATTCACCCCTCCACTTT.

The chain joins TRBV27 to TRBJ1-2; tentatively, D is TRBD1 (6 bases). The CDR3 extends over 15 amino acids. The ends were cut back, 5 bases at V and 0 bases at J, with 13 bases in the middle. CDR1 and CDR2 from the germline V gene are MNHEY and SMNVEV (reference sequence). CDR3 residues: CASSANRDTNYGYTF. In DNA, the CDR3 is TGTGCCAGCAGTGCCAACAGGGATACTAACTATGGCTACACCTTC.

The rearrangement uses TRBV2 and TRBJ1-5; the match to TRBD1 covers 8 bases. J gave up 2 bases and V 7 bases, and 4 bases lay outside the gene matches. Looked up from germline, CDR1 is SNHLY and CDR2 is FYNNEI. The CDR3 loop spans 14 amino acids. The CDR3 DNA is TGTGCCAGCACTTCGGACAGGGGCAATCAGCCCCAGCATTTT. The encoded protein is CASTSDRGNQPQHF. Variable domain in full (rest from reference TRBV2 and TRBJ1-5): EPEVTQTPSHQVTQMGQEVILRCVPISNHLYFYWYRQILGQKVEFLVSFYNNEISEKSEIFDDQFSVERPDGSNFTLKIRSTKLEDSAMYFCASTSDRGNQPQHFGDGTRLSIL.

This chain uses TRBV6-5 with TRBJ1-5, with 7 bases aligning to TRBD1. Germline CDR1 reads MNHEY; CDR2 reads SVGAGI. This CDR3 has 16 residues. J lost 1 base, V lost 4 bases, and 7 bases had no gene match. In DNA, the CDR3 is TGTGCCAGCAGTTCAGGCCTACAGGGGAGCAATCAGCCCCAGCATTTT. Residues: CASSSGLQGSNQPQHF.

The chain joins TRBV6-1 to TRBJ1-1, with 7 bases fitting TRBD1. Germline CDR1 reads MNHNS; CDR2 reads SASEGT. V lost 9 bases to trimming and J lost 1 base; unmatched junction nucleotides: 11. This CDR3 has 15 residues. The CDR3 DNA reads as TGTGCCAGTAGGGACAGTCTAGGCAGGAACACTGAAGCTTTCTTT. It encodes CASRDSLGRNTEAFF.

A few counts support this clone. This sequence joins TRBV5-8 and TRBJ1-5; a possible D gene is TRBD1 (5 bases). With 4 bases removed from V and 3 bases from J, the gap between germline ends came to 11 bases. Germline CDR1 SGHTS, CDR2 YDEGEE. The CDR3 has 14 residues. In nucleotides, the CDR3 is TGTGCCAGCAGCCAGGACACTTTCAATCAGCCCCAGCATTTT. It encodes CASSQDTFNQPQHF.

The gene calls are TRBV5-8 and TRBJ1-4, with 8 bases fitting TRBD1. Germline assignment: CDR1 SGHTS and CDR2 YDEGEE. V trimming: 4 bases; J trimming: 6 bases; junction bases outside the gene matches: 8. The length of the CDR3 is 15 residues. The CDR3 protein is CASSRTGLNDEKLFF. CDR3 DNA sequence: TGTGCCAGCAGCCGGACAGGGCTTAATGATGAAAAACTGTTTTTT.

The chain has TRBV28 and TRBJ1-2, with no clear D. There are 15 residues in the CDR3. The germline gives CDR1 MDHEN, CDR2 SYDVKM. With 2 bases removed from V and 4 bases from J, the gap between germline ends came to 14 bases. Written as DNA, the CDR3 is TGTGCCAGCAGTTTACGGCACAGAGGAGGCTATGGCTACACCTTC. The encoded protein is CASSLRHRGGYGYTF.

The chain carries TRBV30 and TRBJ1-4, with TRBD1 as a possible D gene (5 bases). CDR3 length: 18 amino acids. Trimming stripped 2 bases from V and 2 bases from J, with 21 bases between. CDR1 and CDR2 (germline): GTSNPN, SVGIG (reference sequence). This chain's CDR3 is CAWSRGSQLPQTNEKLFF. The CDR3 coding sequence is TGTGCCTGGAGTAGGGGATCACAACTACCCCAGACTAATGAAAAACTGTTTTTT. Variable domain in full (rest from reference TRBV30 and TRBJ1-4): SQTIHQWPATLVQPVGSPLSLECTVEGTSNPNLYWYRQAAGRGLQLLFYSVGIGQISSEVPQNLSASRPQDRQFILSSKKLLLSDSGFYLCAWSRGSQLPQTNEKLFFGSGTQLSVL.

The chain uses TRBV7-8 and TRBJ2-1, with 7 bases fitting TRBD2. CDR3 length: 16 residues. CDR1 and CDR2 (germline): SGHVS, FQNEAQ. J gave up 2 bases and V 0 bases, and 4 bases lay outside the gene matches. The CDR3 sequence: CASSLARLAAYNEQFF. The DNA of the CDR3 is TGTGCCAGCAGCTTAGCGCGGCTAGCGGCCTACAATGAGCAGTTCTTC.

This chain connects TRBV4-1 to TRBJ1-6, with D perhaps matching TRBD1 (6 bases). CDR1 and CDR2 from the germline V gene are MGHRA and YSYEKL. Trimming shortened V by 5 bases and J by 4 bases, and 12 bases separated the two germline ends. The CDR3 runs to 15 residues. CDR3 region: CASSTGTTYNSPLHF. The CDR3, as DNA: TGCGCCAGCAGCACAGGGACCACTTATAATTCACCCCTCCACTTT.

The gene calls are TRBV9 and TRBJ1-1; no reliable D call. The CDR3 runs to 15 residues. With 4 bases removed from V and 1 base from J, the gap between germline ends came to 14 bases. The germline CDR1 and CDR2 sequences are SGDLS and YYNGEE. Here the CDR3 reads CASSSPGGGNTEAFF. Written as DNA, the CDR3 is TGTGCCAGCAGCTCTCCGGGAGGAGGGAACACTGAAGCTTTCTTT.

V and J are TRBV15 and TRBJ1-4; 8 bases fit TRBD1. CDR1 and CDR2 from the germline V gene are LNHNV and YYDKDF (reference sequence). This CDR3 region has 15 residues. The ends lost 6 bases at V and 7 bases at J; junction bases unmatched: 10. CDR3 protein: CATSPSRTGREKLFF. CDR3 nucleotide sequence: TGTGCCACCAGTCCGAGTCGGACAGGGCGTGAAAAACTGTTTTTT. The complete variable domain, with remaining parts taken from reference TRBV15 and TRBJ1-4, reads DAMVIQNPRYQVTQFGKPVTLSCSQTLNHNVMYWYQQKSSQAPKLLFHYYDKDFNNEADTPDNFQSRRPNTSFCFLDIRSPGLGDTAMYLCATSPSRTGREKLFFGSGTQLSVL.

This clone was seen a few times. J is TRBJ2-3 and V is TRBV14; 10 nucleotides line up with TRBD1. Trimming took 0 bases from V and 4 from J; bases not matched to a gene: 7. This CDR3 has 17 residues. The germline V gene encodes CDR1 SGHDN and CDR2 FVKESK. The CDR3 DNA reads TGTGCCAGCAGCCAAGATCGGGGACAGGGGTTGTCAGATACGCAGTATTTT. It codes for CASSQDRGQGLSDTQYF. Full variable domain (outside the CDR3, taken from reference TRBV14 and TRBJ2-3): EAGVTQFPSHSVIEKGQTVTLRCDPISGHDNLYWYRRVMGKEIKFLLHFVKESKQDESGMPNNRFLAERTGGTYSTLKVQPAELEDSGVYFCASSQDRGQGLSDTQYFGPGTRLTVL.

The chain is built from TRBV9 and TRBJ2-2, with D perhaps matching TRBD1 (5 bases). CDR3 length: 16 residues. Trimming removed 3 bases at V and 2 bases at J, with 14 bases between. Germline V gene sequence: CDR1 SGDLS, CDR2 YYNGEE. This CDR3 is CASSDHSRDNTGELFF. In nucleotides, the CDR3 is TGTGCCAGCAGCGATCACTCCAGGGATAACACCGGGGAGCTGTTTTTT.